This TCR beta chain was sequenced for a study of blood T cell repertoires in COVID-19. The repertoire was sequenced with immunoSEQ multiplex PCR; TCRdb's copy has only in-frame clones and lacks some. The sample shows roughly 320,000 clones, more than 85% of them seen only once. Germline values: CDR1 LGHDT, CDR2 YNNKEL (reference sequence). V lost 1 base to trimming and J lost 9 bases; unmatched junction nucleotides: 14. The length of the CDR3 is 17 residues. V usage is TRBV3-1 (or the pseudogene TRBV3-2) and J usage is TRBJ1-3, with 8 bases fitting TRBD1. This receptor was identified in a woman between 25 and 40 years old who had been exposed to COVID-19. Sequenced material: PBMCs or T cells enriched from blood (not recorded which). CDR3 residues: CASSQGGLLGQGGTIYF. Written as DNA, the CDR3 is TGTGCCAGCAGCCAAGGGGGCCTCCTTGGACAGGGCGGCACCATATATTTT.